The next 22 T cell receptor beta chains were all read from a single sample in a study of graft-versus-host responses after intestinal transplantation. Processing of graft tissue released intraepithelial and lamina propria lymphocytes. Generated by immunoSEQ multiplex PCR, the TCRdb table keeps only in-frame clones and is missing some. The sample has fewer than 20,000 clones; 75% to 85% are singletons. The source was ileum tissue, collected roughly 3.5 months after intestinal transplant. Every receptor here comes from a human patient who received an intestinal transplant, so some T cells may come from the graft donor.

The chain couples TRBV4-1 to TRBJ2-1; TRBD1 matches at 9 bases. Losses at the gene ends were 3 bases for V and 5 bases for J; bases not matched to a gene: 11. Germline loops: CDR1 MGHRA, CDR2 YSYEKL. The CDR3 length is 17 residues. CDR3 sequence: CASSQYTGTGYDNEQFF. Written as DNA, the CDR3 is TGCGCCAGCAGCCAGTATACCGGGACAGGGTATGACAATGAGCAGTTCTTC.

This chain joins TRBV11-2 and TRBJ2-3, with D unclear. CDR3 size: 13 residues. The V end lost 3 bases, the J end lost 2 bases, and 6 bases lay between the germline ends. Germline values: CDR1 SGHAT, CDR2 FQNNGV. CDR3 region: CASSFGLTDTQYF. CDR3 DNA sequence: TGTGCCAGCAGCTTCGGCCTCACAGATACGCAGTATTTT.

The J gene is TRBJ1-5, the V gene TRBV19, with 7 bases fitting TRBD1. Germline V gene sequence: CDR1 LNHDA, CDR2 SQIVND (reference sequence). J lost 4 bases, V lost 6 bases, and 12 bases had no gene match. CDR3 length equals 16 residues. The CDR3 region has the DNA TGTGCCAGTAGAGGGTGGGTAGACAGGGAAAATCAGCCCCAGCATTTT. This gives the protein CASRGWVDRENQPQHF.

This clone has a handful of counts. This chain uses TRBV30 with TRBJ2-7; 9 nucleotides align to TRBD2. Unmatched junction bases numbered 2, after V lost 4 bases and J lost 4 bases. CDR1 is GTSNPN and CDR2 is SVGIG in the germline V gene (reference sequence). The CDR3 runs to 12 residues. The CDR3 nucleotides are TGTGCCTGGACTAGCGGGATTTACGAGCAGTACTTC. It encodes CAWTSGIYEQYF.

With regard to this clone: A far larger clone is a single base away, which makes a read error likely. This chain uses TRBV5-6 with TRBJ1-5; the D gene is possibly TRBD1 (6 bases). The CDR3 covers 17 residues. Germline CDR1 SGHDT, CDR2 YYEEEE. Trimming left V 3 bases short and J 5 bases short, with 21 bases between. The CDR3: CASSWGGARFCHQPQHF. The CDR3 nucleotides are TGTGCCAGCAGCTGGGGGGGGGCGCGGTTCTGTCATCAGCCCCAGCATTTT. The entire variable domain, with the rest obtained from reference TRBV5-6 and TRBJ1-5, is as follows: DAGVTQSPTHLIKTRGQQVTLRCSPKSGHDTVSWYQQALGQGPQFIFQYYEEEERQRGNFPDRFSGHQFPNYSSELNVNALLLGDSALYLCASSWGGARFCHQPQHFGDGTRLSIL.

This clone has more than one count but fewer than ten. This rearrangement joins TRBV27 to TRBJ2-7, with 9 positions matching TRBD2. The J segment lost 5 bases and the V segment lost 2 bases, leaving 7 bases of the junction unmatched. Germline assignment: CDR1 MNHEY and CDR2 SMNVEV (reference sequence). This CDR3 comprises 15 residues. CDR3 sequence: CASSLRASGTHEQYF. CDR3 in DNA: TGTGCCAGCAGTTTACGGGCTAGCGGGACCCACGAGCAGTACTTC.

This clone was detected only once. The chain employs TRBV7-2 and TRBJ1-6; D unresolved. The CDR3 spans 15 residues. V lost 4 bases and J lost 3, with 10 bases in between. Germline CDR1 is SGHTA and CDR2 is FQGNSA. The DNA of the CDR3 is TGTGCCAGCAGCTCCAAAAGTTTCTATAATTCACCCCTCCACTTT. Protein: CASSSKSFYNSPLHF.

The chain is built from TRBV21-1 and TRBJ1-6; the D call TRBD1 from the table was never checked on the DNA. TRBV21-1 is a pseudogene locus. This CDR3 is 16 amino acids long. The chain's CDR3 is CASSKALGDSRSPLHF. As DNA, the CDR3 is TGTGCCAGCAGCAAAGCGCTGGGGGACAGCCGATCACCCCTCCACTTT.

The DNA of the CDR3 is TGTGCCAGCAGCTTCCGGGACAGGGTCACAGATACGCAGTATTTT. Its translation is CASSFRDRVTDTQYF. V gene TRBV7-6 combines with J gene TRBJ2-3; 9 bases match TRBD1. V shed 3 bases and J 2 bases; nucleotides not matched to a gene: 3. The CDR3 has 15 residues. Germline lookup yields CDR1 SGHVS and CDR2 FNYEAQ.

The V gene is TRBV27, the J gene TRBJ2-7; D ambiguous. From germline, CDR1 is MNHEY and CDR2 SMNVEV (reference sequence). This CDR3 contains 16 residues. Trimming took off 4 bases at V and 3 bases at J, with 19 bases between the two ends. CDR3 sequence: CASSSAGRWAGYEQYF. The CDR3 coding sequence is TGTGCCAGCAGTTCCGCCGGCCGATGGGCAGGCTACGAGCAGTACTTC.

CDR3 sequence reads: CASSPGLVLISVQYF. The CDR3 nucleotides read TGTGCCAGCAGCCCCGGACTAGTCTTAATCAGCGTGCAGTACTTC. The chain recombines TRBV6-6 with TRBJ2-7; 7 bases match TRBD2. CDR3 size: 15 residues. Germline lookup yields CDR1 MNHNY and CDR2 SVGAGI (reference sequence). V dropped 6 bases and J dropped 9; count of bases not matched to a gene: 17.

The genes are TRBV11-3 and TRBJ2-7; TRBD2 agrees at 11 bases. This CDR3 comprises 16 residues. J lost 7 bases, V lost 4 bases, and 12 bases had no gene match. The germline gives CDR1 SGHNT, CDR2 YENEEA. For the CDR3, the DNA is TGTGCCAGCAGCTCACAGGGACTAGCGGAGCGGAGGGAGCAGTACTTC. This translates into CASSSQGLAERREQYF.

The count of this clone is one. The chain joins TRBV27 to TRBJ2-7; D might be TRBD1 (6 bases). The CDR3 totals 16 residues. Germline V gives CDR1 MNHEY, CDR2 SMNVEV (reference sequence). V lost 4 bases and J lost 5, with 21 bases in between. CDR3 protein: CASSSAPTGTLHEQYF. DNA for the CDR3: TGTGCCAGCAGTTCCGCTCCGACAGGTACTCTGCACGAGCAGTACTTC.

This clone is labeled medium-sized. The chain recombines TRBV6-1 with TRBJ2-7; a weak D match, TRBD1 (6 bases). V gave up 0 bases and J gave up 0 bases, with 9 bases separating them. This CDR3 spans 15 amino acids. In germline, CDR1 is MNHNS, CDR2 SASEGT. CDR3 amino acids: CASSEAPDSSYEQYF. DNA of the CDR3: TGTGCCAGCAGTGAAGCGCCGGACAGCTCCTACGAGCAGTACTTC.

The V call is TRBV5-6, the J call TRBJ2-7, with D unclear. This CDR3 contains 13 residues. Trimming cost V 0 bases and J 0 bases, with 4 bases left between them. CDR1 is SGHDT and CDR2 is YYEEEE in the germline V gene. Here the CDR3 reads CASSLDNSYEQYF. CDR3 nucleotide sequence: TGTGCCAGCAGCTTGGACAACTCCTACGAGCAGTACTTC.

This sequence joins TRBV7-9 and TRBJ2-1; 8 bases line up with TRBD2. The CDR3 totals 16 residues. V shed 5 bases and J 4 bases; nucleotides not matched to a gene: 10. The germline V gene encodes CDR1 SEHNR and CDR2 FQNEAQ (reference sequence). The CDR3 nucleotides are TGTGCCAGCAGCCCCATACCGGGACTAGGTTACAATGAGCAGTTCTTC. Amino acids: CASSPIPGLGYNEQFF. The variable domain in full, with the rest retrieved from reference TRBV7-9 and TRBJ2-1, is DTGVSQNPRHKITKRGQNVTFRCDPISEHNRLYWYRQTLGQGPEFLTYFQNEAQLEKSRLLSDRFSAERPKGSFSTLEIQRTEQGDSAMYLCASSPIPGLGYNEQFFGPGTRLTVL.

The V and J genes are TRBV28 and TRBJ2-7; TRBD2 is a possible D gene (6 bases). Per germline, CDR1 MDHEN and CDR2 SYDVKM. V was pared by 3 bases and J by 3 bases, with 12 bases between. This CDR3 has 14 amino acids. This chain's CDR3 is CASSFSSVNYEQYF. For the CDR3, the DNA is TGTGCCAGCAGTTTCTCTAGCGTGAACTACGAGCAGTACTTC.

The gene calls are TRBV21-1 and TRBJ2-2; the listed D gene, TRBD1, was not tested against the DNA. TRBV21-1 is a pseudogene locus. The CDR3 is 15 residues long. The CDR3 spells CASSKDRDIGGELFF. CDR3 bases: TGTGCCAGCAGCAAAGACAGGGACATCGGCGGGGAGCTGTTTTTT.

The sample holds one count of this clone. The chain has TRBV4-3 and TRBJ2-7; maybe TRBD2 (6 bases). Germline CDR1 is LGHNA and CDR2 is YSLEER. This CDR3 contains 17 residues. V was trimmed by 0 bases and J by 5 bases, leaving 20 bases between them. As DNA, the CDR3 is TGCGCCAGCAGCCAAGATTTGGGCGGGTGGGGAGGTGACGAGCAGTACTTC. Its translation: CASSQDLGGWGGDEQYF.

The genes are TRBV5-1 and TRBJ2-1; D not certain. Germline CDR1 and CDR2: SGHRS and YFSETQ. CDR3 length: 13 amino acids. V was cut by 0 bases and J by 4 bases, with 5 bases left in between. The CDR3 loop is CASSLATYNEQFF. The CDR3 DNA reads as TGCGCCAGCAGCTTGGCGACTTACAATGAGCAGTTCTTC.

A word on this clone: This sample includes further DNA sequences coding for the same CDR3. V gene TRBV29-1 combines with J gene TRBJ2-7; D is undetermined. The V end lost 1 base, the J end lost 0 bases, and 4 bases lay between the germline ends. CDR1 and CDR2 from the germline V gene are SQVTM and ANQGSEA. The CDR3 is 12 amino acids. The CDR3 region is CSVEGSSYEQYF. CDR3 bases: TGCAGCGTTGAAGGTAGCTCCTACGAGCAGTACTTC.

The chain joins TRBV6-5 to TRBJ1-5; the D is unclear. Germline V gene data show CDR1 as MNHEY and CDR2 as SVGAGI. The CDR3 runs to 13 residues. With 6 bases removed from V and 5 bases from J, the gap between germline ends came to 11 bases. The DNA for the CDR3 is TGTGCCAGCAGCCCCAGGATTTATCAGCCCCAGCATTTT. This sequence encodes CASSPRIYQPQHF.